Below are 26 T cell receptor beta chains sequenced from a single sample in a study of cytomegalovirus exposure and HLA in healthy donors. The PCR had 60 Vbeta and 13 Jbeta primers. Sequencing used immunoSEQ multiplex PCR; TCRdb keeps in-frame clones, though not all of them. This sample's table reports roughly 30,000 clones. What was sequenced was PBMCs. Source of these receptors: a female donor in good health and CMV-seronegative.

To note about this clone: Germline and junction disagree at one end, which may indicate a read error. Distinct nucleotide sequences in the sample also encode this CDR3. The chain employs TRBV11-2 and TRBJ2-1; 8 bases align to TRBD2. CDR3 length: 16 amino acids. Germline CDR1 and CDR2: SGHAT and FQNNGV. CDR3 nucleotide sequence: TGTGCCAGCAGCTTAGGGGCGGGGGGCCAAGGTCATGAGCAATTCTTC. It specifies CASSLGAGGQGHEQFF.

The chain carries TRBV7-6 and TRBJ1-1, with 7 nucleotides matching TRBD1. Germline V CDR1 and CDR2: SGHVS, FNYEAQ. Trimming took 5 bases from V and 2 from J; bases not matched to a gene: 5. The CDR3 has 14 residues. This chain's CDR3 is CASSPGQSNTEAFF. CDR3 sequence (DNA): TGTGCCAGCAGCCCGGGACAGTCTAACACTGAAGCTTTCTTT.

This rearrangement joins TRBV19 to TRBJ1-5, with D perhaps TRBD1 (5 bases). V was trimmed by 4 bases and J by 0 bases, leaving 13 bases between them. The CDR3 totals 16 residues. Germline V CDR1 and CDR2: LNHDA, SQIVND (reference sequence). CDR3 coding DNA: TGTGCCAGTAGTAGCCCGTGGGGGGTTAGCAATCAGCCCCAGCATTTT. It encodes CASSSPWGVSNQPQHF.

The chain recombines TRBV19 with TRBJ1-4; tentative D call: TRBD1 (5 bases). CDR1 and CDR2 (germline): LNHDA, SQIVND (reference sequence). V was pared by 5 bases and J by 7 bases, with 20 bases between. This CDR3 spans 16 amino acids. The CDR3 protein is CASSFPPRGKGEKLFF. CDR3 bases: TGTGCCAGTAGTTTCCCACCTCGGGGGAAGGGTGAAAAACTGTTTTTT.

The chain combines TRBV6-6 with TRBJ2-1; 7 nucleotides align to TRBD1. V lost 9 bases, J lost 8 bases, and 10 bases stayed unmatched. The CDR3 extends over 13 amino acids. CDR1 is MNHNY, CDR2 SVGAGI, per germline (reference sequence). CDR3 region: CASKETGYDEQFF. The DNA for the CDR3 is TGTGCCAGTAAAGAGACAGGGTACGATGAGCAGTTCTTC.

This chain connects TRBV5-4 to TRBJ2-7; TRBD1 matches at 8 bases. The CDR3 has 15 residues. Unmatched junction bases numbered 6, after V lost 4 bases and J lost 0 bases. Germline CDR1 reads SGHNT; CDR2 reads YYREEE (reference sequence). The CDR3 DNA sequence: TGTGCCAGCAGCCCGCTAGGACAGGGCTCCTACGAGCAGTACTTC. The encoded protein is CASSPLGQGSYEQYF.

The V call is TRBV2, the J call TRBJ1-6; TRBD1 agrees at 9 bases. V gave up 10 bases and J gave up 3 bases; unmatched junction bases: 4. CDR3 length: 14 amino acids. CDR1 and CDR2 from the germline V gene are SNHLY and FYNNEI. The CDR3 sequence is CAITGGNYNSPLHF. The DNA for the CDR3 is TGTGCCATTACAGGGGGCAACTATAATTCACCCCTCCACTTT.

The CDR3 region has the DNA TGTGCCAGCAGCTTGGACAGAAGGCATGGCTACACCTTC. This codes for CASSLDRRHGYTF. The chain recombines TRBV5-4 with TRBJ1-2; D remains ambiguous. The germline V and J ends were trimmed by 0 bases and 6 bases, with 9 bases remaining between them. This CDR3 spans 13 amino acids. Looked up from germline, CDR1 is SGHNT and CDR2 is YYREEE (reference sequence).

The chain employs TRBV30 and TRBJ1-5; D is uncertain. V was clipped by 1 base and J by 4 bases, with 8 bases between them. The CDR3 is 13 amino acids. Germline CDR1 is GTSNPN and CDR2 is SVGIG (reference sequence). CDR3 in amino acids: CAWSGTGNQPQHF. CDR3 DNA: TGTGCCTGGAGTGGTACGGGGAATCAGCCCCAGCATTTT. The full variable domain, in which reference TRBV30 and TRBJ1-5 provide the parts outside the CDR3, is SQTIHQWPATLVQPVGSPLSLECTVEGTSNPNLYWYRQAAGRGLQLLFYSVGIGQISSEVPQNLSASRPQDRQFILSSKKLLLSDSGFYLCAWSGTGNQPQHFGDGTRLSIL.

This sequence joins TRBV25-1 and TRBJ1-4, with 7 bases aligning to TRBD1. Per the germline V gene, CDR1 is MGHDK and CDR2 is SYGVNS. V was pared by 2 bases and J by 8 bases, with 5 bases of the junction left unmatched. The CDR3 covers 14 residues. CDR3 region: CASSEIRDREKLFF. The CDR3 bases are TGTGCCAGCAGTGAAATCCGGGACAGAGAAAAACTGTTTTTT. Supplemented by reference TRBV25-1 and TRBJ1-4, the full variable domain reads EADIYQTPRYLVIGTGKKITLECSQTMGHDKMYWYQQDPGMELHLIHYSYGVNSTEKGDLSSESTVSRIRTEHFPLTLESARPSHTSQYLCASSEIRDREKLFFGSGTQLSVL.

In nucleotides, the CDR3 is TGTGCCAGCAGCATTACAGGGGCCTCTAGCACAGATACGCAGTATTTT. Protein: CASSITGASSTDTQYF. The chain couples TRBV9 to TRBJ2-3; TRBD1 matches 7 bases. V lost 4 bases and J lost 0; bases outside the gene matches: 8. This CDR3 has 16 amino acids. CDR1 SGDLS and CDR2 YYNGEE come from the germline V gene.

The chain recombines TRBV25-1 with TRBJ1-6, with 7 bases aligning to TRBD1. From germline, CDR1 is MGHDK and CDR2 SYGVNS. The CDR3 runs to 15 residues. V was clipped by 8 bases and J by 0 bases; unmatched bases: 4. The CDR3 coding sequence is TGTGCCAGCCAGACAGGGAGCTCCTATAATTCACCCCTCCACTTT. Protein sequence: CASQTGSSYNSPLHF.

This chain joins TRBV27 and TRBJ1-5, with 10 bases matching TRBD1. Germline CDR1 MNHEY, CDR2 SMNVEV (reference sequence). The trim removed 2 bases at V and 6 bases at J, leaving 1 base unmatched. The CDR3 loop spans 14 amino acids. In DNA, the CDR3 is TGTGCCAGCAGTTTAGGGACAGGGGTTCAGCCCCAGCATTTT. The encoded protein is CASSLGTGVQPQHF.

The chain is built from TRBV25-1 and TRBJ1-2; a possible D gene is TRBD1 (6 bases). Looked up from germline, CDR1 is MGHDK and CDR2 is SYGVNS. The CDR3 has 17 residues. V shed 2 bases and J shed 3 bases, with 19 bases lying between them. CDR3 sequence (DNA): TGTGCCAGCAGTGAAGGGGGCAGTGGGGCGCGTTACTATGGCTACACCTTC. This sequence encodes CASSEGGSGARYYGYTF.

The chain carries TRBV5-6 and TRBJ2-3, with TRBD2 matching over 13 bases. V shed 5 bases, J shed 4 bases, and the junction held 1 base outside the gene matches. The germline gives CDR1 SGHDT, CDR2 YYEEEE. This CDR3 is 14 amino acids long. The CDR3: CASSGTSGADTQYF. The CDR3 DNA reads as TGTGCCAGCAGTGGGACTAGCGGGGCAGATACGCAGTATTTT.

V gene TRBV11-2 combines with J gene TRBJ2-5, with 7 bases aligning to TRBD1. Trimming at V came to 4 bases and at J to 1 base, leaving 9 bases not matched to a gene. The CDR3 sequence is 16 residues long. Looked up from germline, CDR1 is SGHAT and CDR2 is FQNNGV. As DNA, the CDR3 is TGTGCCAGCAGCTCCACGGACAGGAGCACCCAAGAGACCCAGTACTTC. Translated: CASSSTDRSTQETQYF.

The J gene is TRBJ2-7, the V gene TRBV5-5; D perhaps matches TRBD2 (6 bases). V dropped 2 bases and J dropped 0 bases, with 12 bases sitting between them. Germline loops: CDR1 SGHKS, CDR2 YYEKEE (reference sequence). The length of the CDR3 is 15 residues. CDR3 nucleotides: TGTGCCAGCAGCTTTGATGGGGGGAGCTCCTACGAGCAGTACTTC. This gives the protein CASSFDGGSSYEQYF.

This chain connects TRBV25-1 to TRBJ1-6; D perhaps matches TRBD1 (5 bases). The CDR3 runs 13 residues. V lost 6 bases and J 13 bases, leaving 16 bases between the germline ends. CDR1 is MGHDK, CDR2 SYGVNS, per germline. This chain's CDR3 is CASRPGLELPLHF. CDR3 coding DNA: TGTGCCAGCAGACCGGGACTCGAGTTGCCCCTCCACTTT. Combining the CDR3 with reference TRBV25-1 and TRBJ1-6 gives the whole variable domain EADIYQTPRYLVIGTGKKITLECSQTMGHDKMYWYQQDPGMELHLIHYSYGVNSTEKGDLSSESTVSRIRTEHFPLTLESARPSHTSQYLCASRPGLELPLHFGNGTRLTVT.

This sequence joins TRBV9 and TRBJ2-2, with 9 bases matching TRBD2. The germline V gene has CDR1 SGDLS and CDR2 YYNGEE. The junction had 11 bases not matched to a gene; V was cut back by 4 bases and J by 1 base. The CDR3 loop spans 18 amino acids. As DNA, the CDR3 is TGTGCCAGCAGCCCGGTAGGTAGCGGGGGACGGAACACCGGGGAGCTGTTTTTT. It codes for CASSPVGSGGRNTGELFF.

V and J are TRBV9 and TRBJ2-7; D is possibly TRBD1 (6 bases). Trimming removed 3 bases from V and 8 bases from J, with 18 bases in between. Germline-derived CDR1 and CDR2 are SGDLS and YYNGEE. This CDR3 has 14 amino acids. The CDR3 DNA reads TGTGCCAGCAGCGATCTGGACAGTTTTACGAAGCAGTACTTC. Translated: CASSDLDSFTKQYF.

The chain couples TRBV7-6 to TRBJ2-2; TRBD2 aligns across 8 bases. V was pared by 4 bases and J by 0 bases, with 4 bases of the junction left unmatched. There are 16 residues in the CDR3. CDR1 is SGHVS and CDR2 is FNYEAQ in the germline V gene. The CDR3 reads CASSSYSGTNTGELFF. CDR3 coding DNA: TGTGCCAGCAGCTCATATAGCGGGACGAACACCGGGGAGCTGTTTTTT.

This chain joins TRBV30 and TRBJ1-6, with D unclear. Trimming removed 0 bases at V and 0 bases at J, with 12 bases between. Germline V gene data show CDR1 as GTSNPN and CDR2 as SVGIG (reference sequence). The CDR3 contains 17 residues. The CDR3 coding sequence is TGTGCCTGGAGTGTTACAAGAACATCCTCCTATAATTCACCCCTCCACTTT. Protein sequence: CAWSVTRTSSYNSPLHF.

The chain uses TRBV6-1 and TRBJ1-5; 9 nucleotides line up with TRBD1. The CDR3 runs 15 residues. Trimming at V came to 5 bases and at J to 5 bases, leaving 7 bases not matched to a gene. From germline, CDR1 is MNHNS and CDR2 SASEGT. In nucleotides, the CDR3 is TGTGCCAGCAGTCCCCGGGACAGGGTTTATCAGCCCCAGCATTTT. The encoded protein is CASSPRDRVYQPQHF.

The chain recombines TRBV6-5 with TRBJ1-2; D is unclear. The CDR3 covers 13 residues. V was shortened by 2 bases and J by 5 bases, with 9 bases between the two germline ends. Germline CDR1 is MNHEY and CDR2 is SVGAGI. CDR3 bases: TGTGCCAGCAGTTACGTCGGTACTTATGGCTACACCTTC. Amino acid sequence: CASSYVGTYGYTF.

Remarks on this clone: A read error may account for a junction end that differs from germline. The V gene is TRBV7-7, the J gene TRBJ2-1, with TRBD2 matching 9 bases. Germline V gene data show CDR1 as SSHAT and CDR2 as FNYEAQ (reference sequence). The CDR3 runs 15 residues. The CDR3 bases are TGTGCTAGCAGCTTAGTCAGCGGGGGGACGAATGAGCAGTTCTTC. Translation: CASSLVSGGTNEQFF. Supplemented by reference TRBV7-7 and TRBJ2-1, the full variable domain reads GAGVSQSPRYKVTKRGQDVTLRCDPISSHATLYWYQQALGQGPEFLTYFNYEAQPDKSGLPSDRFSAERPEGSISTLTIQRTEQRDSAMYRCASSLVSGGTNEQFFGPGTRLTVL.

The chain carries TRBV4-2 and TRBJ2-7, with 9 bases fitting TRBD1. The germline V gene encodes CDR1 LGHNA and CDR2 YNFKEQ. The CDR3 has 14 amino acids. The trim removed 2 bases at V and 5 bases at J, leaving 4 bases unmatched. CDR3 protein: CASSQTGGRDEQYF. The CDR3 DNA reads as TGTGCCAGCAGCCAAACAGGGGGCAGGGACGAGCAGTACTTC.